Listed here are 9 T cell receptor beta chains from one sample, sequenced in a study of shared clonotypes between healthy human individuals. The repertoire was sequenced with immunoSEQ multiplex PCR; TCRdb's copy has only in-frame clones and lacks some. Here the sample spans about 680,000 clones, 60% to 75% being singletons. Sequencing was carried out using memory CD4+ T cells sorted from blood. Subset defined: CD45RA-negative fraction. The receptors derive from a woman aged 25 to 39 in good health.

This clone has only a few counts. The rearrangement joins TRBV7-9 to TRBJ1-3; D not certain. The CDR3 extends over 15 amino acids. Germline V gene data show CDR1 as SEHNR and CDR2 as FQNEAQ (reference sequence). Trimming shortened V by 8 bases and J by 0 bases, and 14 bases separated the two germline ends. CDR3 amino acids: CASAVDGSSGNTIYF. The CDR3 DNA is TGTGCCAGCGCCGTAGACGGGAGCTCTGGAAACACCATATATTTT.

The CDR3 here is CASSLRREPPDTQYF. CDR3 in DNA: TGTGCCAGCAGTTTGAGGCGGGAGCCCCCAGATACGCAGTATTTT. The rearrangement uses TRBV28 and TRBJ2-3, with 7 bases identical to TRBD2. Germline loops: CDR1 MDHEN, CDR2 SYDVKM. The CDR3 covers 15 residues. Trimming at V came to 3 bases and at J to 4 bases, leaving 7 bases not matched to a gene.

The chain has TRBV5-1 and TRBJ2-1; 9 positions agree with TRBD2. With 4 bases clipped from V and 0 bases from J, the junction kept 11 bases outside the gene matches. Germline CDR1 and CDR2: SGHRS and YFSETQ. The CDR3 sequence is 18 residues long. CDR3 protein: CASSPGLAGSSSYNEQFF. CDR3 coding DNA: TGCGCCAGCAGCCCCGGGCTAGCGGGGTCTAGCTCCTACAATGAGCAGTTCTTC.

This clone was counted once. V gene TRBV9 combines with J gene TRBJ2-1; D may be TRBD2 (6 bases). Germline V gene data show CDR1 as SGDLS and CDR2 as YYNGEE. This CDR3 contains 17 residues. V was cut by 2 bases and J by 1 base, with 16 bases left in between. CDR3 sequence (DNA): TGTGCCAGCAGCGTTTTTAGCGGAGGGGAATCCTACAATGAGCAGTTCTTC. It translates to CASSVFSGGESYNEQFF.

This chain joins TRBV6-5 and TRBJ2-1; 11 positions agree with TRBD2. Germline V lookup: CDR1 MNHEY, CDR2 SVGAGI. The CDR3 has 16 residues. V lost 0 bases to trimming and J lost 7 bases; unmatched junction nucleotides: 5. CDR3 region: CASSYSPSGGLNEQFF. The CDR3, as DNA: TGTGCCAGCAGTTACTCGCCTAGCGGGGGGCTGAATGAGCAGTTCTTC.

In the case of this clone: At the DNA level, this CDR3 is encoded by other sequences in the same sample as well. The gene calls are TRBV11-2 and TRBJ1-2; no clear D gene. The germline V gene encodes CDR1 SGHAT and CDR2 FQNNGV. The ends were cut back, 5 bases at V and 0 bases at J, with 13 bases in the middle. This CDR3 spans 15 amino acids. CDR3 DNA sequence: TGTGCCAGCAGCCTCGGTCCCGGGACTAACTATGGCTACACCTTC. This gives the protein CASSLGPGTNYGYTF. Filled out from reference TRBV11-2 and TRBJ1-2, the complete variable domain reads EAGVAQSPRYKIIEKRQSVAFWCNPISGHATLYWYQQILGQGPKLLIQFQNNGVVDDSQLPKDRFSAERLKGVDSTLKIQPAKLEDSAVYLCASSLGPGTNYGYTFGSGTRLTVV.

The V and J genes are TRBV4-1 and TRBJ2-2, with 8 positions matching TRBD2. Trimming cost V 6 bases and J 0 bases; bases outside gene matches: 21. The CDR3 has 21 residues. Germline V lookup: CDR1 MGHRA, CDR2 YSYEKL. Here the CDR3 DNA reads TGCGCCAGCAGGCGCCTACCCGGTGGACTAGCTGTTTTCGCGAACACCGGGGAGCTGTTTTTT. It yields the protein CASRRLPGGLAVFANTGELFF.

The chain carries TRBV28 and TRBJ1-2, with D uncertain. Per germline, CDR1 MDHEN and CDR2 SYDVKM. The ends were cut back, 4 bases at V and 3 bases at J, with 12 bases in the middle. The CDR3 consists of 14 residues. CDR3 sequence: CASSWTTADYGYTF. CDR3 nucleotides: TGTGCCAGCAGTTGGACGACGGCGGACTATGGCTACACCTTC.

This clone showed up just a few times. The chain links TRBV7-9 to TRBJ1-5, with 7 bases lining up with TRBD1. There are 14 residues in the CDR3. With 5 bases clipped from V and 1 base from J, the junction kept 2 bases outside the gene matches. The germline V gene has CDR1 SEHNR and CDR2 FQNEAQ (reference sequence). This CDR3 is CASSQTGSNQPQHF. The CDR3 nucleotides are TGTGCCAGCAGCCAGACAGGGAGCAATCAGCCCCAGCATTTT.